The 14 T cell receptor beta chains below come from one sample, sequenced in a study of T-cell memory formation after mild COVID-19. TCRdb reanalysed the 5' RACE reads using MiXCR and keeps one entry per CDR3 protein. This table holds about 130,000 distinct CDR3 sequences, approximately 15% found once. Sequenced material: PBMCs or a T cell subset sorted from them (not recorded which). Receptors were obtained from an adult woman who had mild COVID-19 (a few samples of this study predate the infection). Cell type and time point are not known.

This clonotype was seen a handful of times. This CDR3 is CASSLLLAAPYEQYF. The DNA for the CDR3 is TGTGCCAGCAGCCTCTTACTAGCGGCCCCCTACGAGCAGTACTTC. The V gene is TRBV16, the J gene TRBJ2-7, with 8 bases identical to TRBD2. With V trimmed by 4 bases and J by 2 bases, 7 bases remained unmatched. The CDR3 is 15 residues long. CDR1 is KGHSY, CDR2 FQNENV, per germline. The entire variable domain, with the rest obtained from reference TRBV16 and TRBJ2-7, is as follows: GEEVAQTPKHLVRGEGQKAKLYCAPIKGHSYVFWYQQVLKNEFKFLISFQNENVFDETGMPKERFSAKCLPNSPCSLEIQATKLEDSAVYFCASSLLLAAPYEQYFGPGTRLTVT.

This clonotype was observed many times. DNA of the CDR3: TGTGCCAGCAGTTCTACGGGAGGAGGGGAGCAGTACTTC. This translates into CASSSTGGGEQYF. The chain has TRBV6-2 or TRBV6-3 and TRBJ2-7; the match to TRBD2 covers 7 bases. V shed 4 bases and J 7 bases; nucleotides not matched to a gene: 7. The CDR3 covers 13 residues. Looked up from germline, CDR1 is MNHEY and CDR2 is SVGEGT.

The chain recombines TRBV5-1 with TRBJ2-2; TRBD1 agrees at 7 bases. CDR1 and CDR2 (germline): SGHRS, YFSETQ. The V gene end was trimmed by 4 bases and the J gene end by 0 bases; junction bases not matched to a gene: 6. The CDR3 loop spans 16 amino acids. The CDR3 protein is CASSEDRLANTGELFF. Here the CDR3 DNA reads TGCGCCAGCAGCGAGGACAGGTTGGCGAACACCGGGGAGCTGTTTTTT.

The table lists this clonotype with many counts. The rearrangement links TRBV7-9 to TRBJ2-7; 9 bases match TRBD1. CDR3 length: 15 amino acids. Looked up from germline, CDR1 is SEHNR and CDR2 is FQNEAQ (reference sequence). J lost 3 bases, V lost 4 bases, and 7 bases had no gene match. The CDR3 region is CASSSGTGKGYEQYF. The DNA of the CDR3 is TGTGCCAGCAGCTCCGGGACAGGGAAGGGCTACGAGCAGTACTTC.

This clonotype was detected only a few times. The CDR3 loop reads CASSMARGYEQYF. The CDR3, as DNA: TGTGCCAGTAGTATGGCCAGAGGCTACGAGCAGTACTTC. The J gene is TRBJ2-7, the V gene TRBV19; D unclear. The V gene lost 3 bases and the J gene lost 3 bases, with 9 bases spanning the gap. CDR1 and CDR2 (germline): LNHDA, SQIVND (reference sequence). CDR3 length equals 13 residues.

This clonotype has only a few counts. The chain carries TRBV7-3 and TRBJ2-3; possible D gene TRBD2, 6 bases. V was trimmed by 5 bases and J by 0 bases, leaving 12 bases between them. This CDR3 spans 15 amino acids. Germline V lookup: CDR1 SGHTA, CDR2 FQGTGA. The CDR3 spells CASSPQSGSTDTQYF. CDR3 DNA sequence: TGTGCCAGCAGCCCGCAAAGCGGGAGCACAGATACGCAGTATTTT.

This clonotype was picked up a small number of times. The CDR3, as DNA: TGTGCCAGCAGCTTGGGCATGAGCACAGATACGCAGTATTTT. Translated, it gives CASSLGMSTDTQYF. The chain has TRBV5-6 and TRBJ2-3, with no clear D. This CDR3 region has 14 residues. Germline values: CDR1 SGHDT, CDR2 YYEEEE. V was clipped by 0 bases and J by 0 bases, with 5 bases between them.

The chain links TRBV20-1 to TRBJ2-7; a possible D gene is TRBD1 (5 bases). The V end was cut by 0 bases, the J end by 2 bases, with 11 bases between. CDR1 is DFQATT and CDR2 is SNEGSKA in the germline V gene (reference sequence). CDR3 length: 14 amino acids. The CDR3 sequence is CSARDPDSTYEQYF. The CDR3 DNA sequence: TGCAGTGCTAGAGACCCCGACAGCACCTACGAGCAGTACTTC.

This clonotype was seen a handful of times. The gene calls are TRBV15 and TRBJ2-3; no clear D. Trimming pared 3 bases from V and 4 bases from J, leaving 14 bases between. CDR3 length equals 15 residues. Germline V CDR1 and CDR2: LNHNV, YYDKDF (reference sequence). CDR3 in DNA: TGTGCCACCAGCAGTGATCACCTAGGGTCAGATACGCAGTATTTT. This translates into CATSSDHLGSDTQYF. The full variable domain, completed using reference TRBV15 and TRBJ2-3, is DAMVIQNPRYQVTQFGKPVTLSCSQTLNHNVMYWYQQKSSQAPKLLFHYYDKDFNNEADTPDNFQSRRPNTSFCFLDIRSPGLGDTAMYLCATSSDHLGSDTQYFGPGTRLTVL.

This clonotype was counted ten times or more. The gene calls are TRBV12-3 or TRBV12-4 and TRBJ2-7; no clear D gene. The CDR3 is 13 residues long. The V end was cut by 4 bases, the J end by 0 bases, with 7 bases between. The CDR3 reads CASSSESSYEQYF. The CDR3 region has the DNA TGTGCCAGCAGTTCGGAGAGCTCCTACGAGCAGTACTTC.

This clonotype was observed a few times. J is TRBJ1-1 and V is TRBV5-4; D ambiguous. Per the germline V gene, CDR1 is SGHNT and CDR2 is YYREEE (reference sequence). V was shortened by 3 bases and J by 0 bases, with 6 bases between the two germline ends. The CDR3 extends over 13 amino acids. CDR3 coding DNA: TGTGCCAGCAGCTCGGAGGTGAACACTGAAGCTTTCTTT. Its protein is CASSSEVNTEAFF.

There are a few counts of this clonotype. This chain joins TRBV9 and TRBJ1-5; 12 bases agree with TRBD1. The CDR3 covers 14 residues. V was clipped by 3 bases and J by 9 bases; unmatched bases: 4. Per the germline V gene, CDR1 is SGDLS and CDR2 is YYNGEE. DNA for the CDR3: TGTGCCAGCAGCGGGGACAGGGGGCTTGTGCCCCAGCATTTT. This sequence encodes CASSGDRGLVPQHF.

DNA for the CDR3: TGCGCCAGCAGCTTAGACGGACAGAACACTGAAGCTTTCTTT. Protein product: CASSLDGQNTEAFF. The chain uses TRBV5-1 and TRBJ1-1; possible D gene TRBD1, 5 bases. The CDR3 is 14 residues long. Germline CDR1 SGHRS, CDR2 YFSETQ. V lost 2 bases to trimming and J lost 1 base, with 9 bases between them.

V usage is TRBV4-1 and J usage is TRBJ1-4; a possible D gene is TRBD1 (5 bases). CDR3 length equals 16 residues. V dropped 1 base and J dropped 6 bases, with 15 bases sitting between them. The germline V gene encodes CDR1 MGHRA and CDR2 YSYEKL. CDR3 sequence: CASSQGRTFSDEKLFF. CDR3 coding DNA: TGCGCCAGCAGCCAAGGGAGGACATTCTCCGATGAAAAACTGTTTTTT.